Below, 25 T cell receptor beta chains from the same sample are listed, as sequenced in a study of T cell repertoires in cytomegalovirus infection. MiXCR, applied by TCRdb to the reads, yields one record per CDR3 protein. Altogether 450,000 to 650,000 distinct CDR3 sequences are present, roughly 29% being singletons, with the ten largest covering roughly 13%. The sample taken for sequencing was PBMCs. The receptors originated from a human donor in good health (CMV status not recorded). Some clones in this sample may be carry-over from other donors' samples.

The V and J genes are TRBV28 and TRBJ2-1; D tentatively fits TRBD1 or TRBD2 (5 bases each). The V end lost 2 bases, the J end lost 8 bases, and 13 bases lay between the germline ends. This CDR3 is built from 14 residues. CDR1 and CDR2 from the germline V gene are MDHEN and SYDVKM. CDR3 bases: TGTGCCAGCAGTTTAGGGGGAATTGCCGATGAGCAGTTCTTC. Encoded protein: CASSLGGIADEQFF.

The V gene is TRBV4-1, the J gene TRBJ2-2; possibly TRBD2 for D (6 bases). CDR1 is MGHRA, CDR2 YSYEKL, per germline. Trimming pared 0 bases from V and 2 bases from J, leaving 10 bases between. This CDR3 is 16 amino acids long. CDR3: CASSQERGLNTGELFF. The CDR3 region has the DNA TGCGCCAGCAGCCAAGAACGGGGACTCAACACCGGGGAGCTGTTTTTT.

This clonotype was picked up a small number of times. V gene TRBV28 combines with J gene TRBJ1-2, with TRBD1 matching 9 bases. The trim removed 6 bases at V and 8 bases at J, leaving 10 bases unmatched. Per the germline V gene, CDR1 is MDHEN and CDR2 is SYDVKM. The CDR3 sequence is 14 residues long. The CDR3 bases are TGTGCCAGCAGGGGCCCGGGACAGGGATACGGCTACACCTTC. Protein: CASRGPGQGYGYTF.

The chain is built from TRBV27 and TRBJ2-1, with TRBD2 as a possible D gene (6 bases). This CDR3 contains 13 residues. V was clipped by 8 bases and J by 0 bases, with 8 bases between them. Germline V gene lookup returns CDR1 MNHEY and CDR2 SMNVEV (reference sequence). The CDR3 loop is CASAGPSYNEQFF. The CDR3 DNA follows: TGTGCCAGCGCGGGACCCTCCTACAATGAGCAGTTCTTC.

V usage is TRBV11-2 and J usage is TRBJ2-1, with 7 bases fitting TRBD2. The V segment lost 1 base and the J segment 4 bases; nucleotides outside the gene matches: 1. There are 14 residues in the CDR3. Germline-derived CDR1 and CDR2 are SGHAT and FQNNGV. The CDR3 DNA reads as TGTGCCAGCAGCTTAGTGCGGGAGTACAATGAGCAGTTCTTC. It codes for CASSLVREYNEQFF.

The table lists this clonotype with a few counts. The rearrangement links TRBV28 to TRBJ2-5, with 8 bases matching TRBD2. Per germline, CDR1 MDHEN and CDR2 SYDVKM. The CDR3 is made up of 14 amino acids. The trim removed 7 bases at V and 1 base at J, leaving 5 bases unmatched. The CDR3 region is CASTPLAGQETQYF. The CDR3 nucleotides are TGTGCCAGCACCCCCCTAGCGGGCCAAGAGACCCAGTACTTC.

This clonotype was seen more than once but under ten times. The chain joins TRBV6-1 to TRBJ1-2; 10 nucleotides line up with TRBD1. This CDR3 comprises 14 residues. Germline V gene sequence: CDR1 MNHNS, CDR2 SASEGT. Trimming took 6 bases from V and 6 from J; bases not matched to a gene: 7. CDR3: CASSLGQGRDGYTF. DNA for the CDR3: TGTGCCAGCAGCCTGGGACAGGGGCGGGATGGCTACACCTTC.

This clonotype was seen at least ten times. The chain combines TRBV7-2 with TRBJ2-5; 10 nucleotides match TRBD1. Germline lookup yields CDR1 SGHTA and CDR2 FQGNSA. The CDR3 covers 14 residues. V shed 8 bases, J shed 2 bases, and the junction held 5 bases outside the gene matches. CDR3 nucleotide sequence: TGTGCCAGCGGACCGGGACAGGGGCAAGAGACCCAGTACTTC. As protein: CASGPGQGQETQYF.

This clonotype has at least ten counts. The chain combines TRBV6-2 or TRBV6-3 with TRBJ2-7, with 10 bases aligning to TRBD2. V lost 6 bases and J lost 3; bases outside the gene matches: 5. In germline, CDR1 is MNHEY, CDR2 SVGEGT. This CDR3 is built from 14 residues. The chain's CDR3 is CASSTLAGGYEQYF. The CDR3 coding sequence is TGTGCCAGCAGCACCTTAGCGGGAGGCTACGAGCAGTACTTC.

The J gene is TRBJ2-2, the V gene TRBV6-1; D possibly matches TRBD1 or TRBD2 (5 bases each). The CDR3 is made up of 15 amino acids. Between the trimmed V and J ends, which lost 2 bases and 4 bases, there was a span of 11 bases. The germline V gene has CDR1 MNHNS and CDR2 SASEGT. The CDR3 region has the DNA TGTGCCAGCAGTGAATCGGGACGAACCACCGGGGAGCTGTTTTTT. Protein product: CASSESGRTTGELFF.

This sequence joins TRBV7-6 and TRBJ2-7, with D maybe TRBD1 (5 bases). Germline CDR1 is SGHVS and CDR2 is FNYEAQ. Trimming left V 1 base short and J 0 bases short, with 7 bases between. This CDR3 is 14 amino acids long. DNA of the CDR3: TGTGCCAGCAGCTTAGAGCAGGGCTCCTACGAGCAGTACTTC. Amino acids: CASSLEQGSYEQYF.

The V and J genes are TRBV28 and TRBJ1-1; 9 bases align to TRBD1. Germline V CDR1 and CDR2: MDHEN, SYDVKM. The CDR3 covers 14 residues. V was clipped by 1 base and J by 8 bases; unmatched bases: 5. CDR3 in DNA: TGTGCCAGCAGTTTATCGGACAGGGGCGCCGAAGCTTTCTTT. Its protein product is CASSLSDRGAEAFF.

This clonotype was counted many times. The rearrangement links TRBV4-1 to TRBJ2-3; 9 nucleotides line up with TRBD2. This CDR3 has 16 residues. J was trimmed by 6 bases and V by 3 bases; bases with no gene match: 10. The V gene's germline CDR1 is MGHRA and CDR2 YSYEKL. CDR3 loop: CASSQTLAGLGDTQYF. The CDR3 bases are TGCGCCAGCAGCCAGACTCTAGCGGGACTGGGGGATACGCAGTATTTT.

The V call is TRBV11-2, the J call TRBJ2-7; tentatively, D is TRBD2 (6 bases). Germline V CDR1 and CDR2: SGHAT, FQNNGV. The CDR3 spans 15 residues. Between the trimmed V and J ends, which lost 1 base and 4 bases, there was a span of 14 bases. The DNA of the CDR3 is TGTGCCAGCAGCTTAGGTTCGGCGGGGCCATACGAGCAGTACGTC. This encodes CASSLGSAGPYEQYV.

The sample holds a few counts of this clonotype. The chain uses TRBV7-3 and TRBJ2-1, with a possible D match to TRBD2 (7 bases). Germline V gene lookup returns CDR1 SGHTA and CDR2 FQGTGA. This CDR3 is 15 amino acids long. V was pared by 5 bases and J by 0 bases, with 11 bases between. CDR3 residues: CASSPAGASYNEQFF. CDR3 DNA sequence: TGTGCCAGCAGCCCCGCGGGGGCCTCCTACAATGAGCAGTTCTTC.

This clonotype was counted a few times. The gene calls are TRBV7-2 and TRBJ1-2, with 8 bases that match TRBD1. The CDR3 consists of 16 residues. J gave up 4 bases and V 2 bases, and 9 bases lay outside the gene matches. CDR1 and CDR2 from the germline V gene are SGHTA and FQGNSA. Written as DNA, the CDR3 is TGTGCCAGCAGCTTAATCGATGGACAGGGAATCTATGGCTACACCTTC. Protein: CASSLIDGQGIYGYTF.

This sequence joins TRBV30 and TRBJ1-1; D possibly corresponds to TRBD1 (5 bases). The V and J ends lost 1 base and 1 base respectively, with 16 bases between them. The CDR3 loop spans 16 amino acids. Germline CDR1 is GTSNPN and CDR2 is SVGIG (reference sequence). This CDR3 is CAWSAFGGAQNTEAFF. Here the CDR3 DNA reads TGTGCCTGGAGTGCCTTCGGTGGGGCTCAGAACACTGAAGCTTTCTTT.

This clonotype was observed at least ten times. The gene calls are TRBV7-3 and TRBJ2-3; 12 bases align to TRBD2. The length of the CDR3 is 15 residues. Trimming took 5 bases from V and 4 from J; bases not matched to a gene: 4. From germline, CDR1 is SGHTA and CDR2 FQGTGA. CDR3 in DNA: TGTGCCAGCAGCGAACTAGCGGGAGGTGCAGATACGCAGTATTTT. Translating gives CASSELAGGADTQYF.

J is TRBJ2-1 and V is TRBV19; D uncertain. V shed 6 bases and J shed 8 bases, with 14 bases lying between them. The CDR3 length is 13 residues. Germline CDR1 is LNHDA and CDR2 is SQIVND (reference sequence). DNA of the CDR3: TGTGCCAGTAGGGACCAAGGGTCCGATGAGCAGTTCTTC. Its protein product is CASRDQGSDEQFF.

The J gene is TRBJ2-1, the V gene TRBV7-6; 10 positions match TRBD1. Germline CDR1 reads SGHVS; CDR2 reads FNYEAQ. V trimming: 1 base; J trimming: 7 bases; junction bases outside the gene matches: 7. The CDR3 runs to 16 residues. Here the CDR3 DNA reads TGTGCCAGCAGCTTAGAGACAGGGGGCTCAAGGAATGAGCAGTTCTTC. This gives the protein CASSLETGGSRNEQFF.

This sequence joins TRBV28 and TRBJ1-2; D is uncertain. Trimming left V 6 bases short and J 7 bases short, with 18 bases between. Germline CDR1 reads MDHEN; CDR2 reads SYDVKM. The CDR3 extends over 14 amino acids. CDR3 sequence: CASRRGTAGFGYTF. CDR3 coding DNA: TGTGCCAGCAGACGGGGAACAGCCGGTTTTGGCTACACCTTC.

V and J are TRBV19 and TRBJ1-3; D call uncertain. The V gene's germline CDR1 is LNHDA and CDR2 SQIVND (reference sequence). V lost 10 bases to trimming and J lost 4 bases, with 11 bases between them. The CDR3 is made up of 12 amino acids. The CDR3 coding sequence is TGTGCCATCAGGACGGACGGAAACACCATATATTTT. Residues: CAIRTDGNTIYF. Complete variable domain (other parts from reference TRBV19 and TRBJ1-3): DGGITQSPKYLFRKEGQNVTLSCEQNLNHDAMYWYRQDPGQGLRLIYYSQIVNDFQKGDIAEGYSVSREKKESFPLTVTSAQKNPTAFYLCAIRTDGNTIYFGEGSWLTVV.

V gene TRBV2 combines with J gene TRBJ2-5; TRBD2 matches 7 bases. Germline V lookup: CDR1 SNHLY, CDR2 FYNNEI. V was pared by 6 bases and J by 2 bases, with 9 bases of the junction left unmatched. The CDR3 loop spans 15 amino acids. The CDR3 DNA reads as TGTGCCAGCAGCCCCCTAAGCGGGAATCAAGAGACCCAGTACTTC. The encoded protein is CASSPLSGNQETQYF.

The chain recombines TRBV20-1 with TRBJ2-5, with 8 nucleotides matching TRBD2. Germline V gene data show CDR1 as DFQATT and CDR2 as SNEGSKA (reference sequence). The CDR3 consists of 13 residues. The V and J ends lost 3 bases and 5 bases, in that order; junction bases with no gene match: 5. CDR3 sequence: CSARVAGRETQYF. DNA of the CDR3: TGCAGTGCTAGGGTAGCGGGAAGGGAGACCCAGTACTTC.

The V gene is TRBV7-2, the J gene TRBJ1-5; the D gene is possibly TRBD1 (5 bases). The germline V gene has CDR1 SGHTA and CDR2 FQGNSA. The ends were cut back, 1 base at V and 5 bases at J, with 15 bases in the middle. CDR3 length equals 16 residues. The CDR3 coding sequence is TGTGCCAGCAGCTTAGATCAGGCAGGGAACCATCAGCCCCAGCATTTT. This sequence encodes CASSLDQAGNHQPQHF.